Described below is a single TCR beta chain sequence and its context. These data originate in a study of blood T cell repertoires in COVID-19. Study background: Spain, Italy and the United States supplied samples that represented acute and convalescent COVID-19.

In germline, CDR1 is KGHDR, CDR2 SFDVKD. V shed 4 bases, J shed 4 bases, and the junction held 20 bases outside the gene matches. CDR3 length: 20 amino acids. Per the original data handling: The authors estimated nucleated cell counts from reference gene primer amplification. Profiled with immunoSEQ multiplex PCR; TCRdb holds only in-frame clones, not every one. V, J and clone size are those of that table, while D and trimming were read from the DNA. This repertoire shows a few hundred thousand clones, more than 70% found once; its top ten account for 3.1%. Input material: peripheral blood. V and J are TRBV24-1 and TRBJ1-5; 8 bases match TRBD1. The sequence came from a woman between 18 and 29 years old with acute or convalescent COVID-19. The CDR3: CATSEPPGGLGPLWNQPQHF. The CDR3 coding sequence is TGTGCCACCAGTGAACCGCCAGGGGGCTTGGGTCCCCTTTGGAATCAGCCCCAGCATTTT.